This TCR beta chain came from a study of vaccination effects on CD4 cells after COVID-19. In the ViraFEST assay, antigen-specific CD4+ clonotypes were identified by expansion after peptide-pool stimulation. Following a 10-day culture, CD4+ T cells were purified. Either the BNT162b2 or mRNA-1273 vaccine was given to participants in two doses. Sequenced by immunoSEQ multiplex PCR; TCRdb stores in-frame clones only, minus some. This table holds about 15,000 clones, 55% to 75% found once. Points on this clone: Its antigen is currently unknown.

The clonotype comes from a human donor who received a COVID-19 vaccine. Sequences were derived from CD4+ T cells from PBMCs cultured with SARS-CoV-2 spike peptides, sampled after COVID-19 vaccination.

The CDR3 DNA follows: TGTGCCAGCAGCCAAGCGGCAACTAAGAACACTGAAGCTTTCTTT. As protein: CASSQAATKNTEAFF. The V and J genes are TRBV3-1 (or the pseudogene TRBV3-2) and TRBJ1-1, with no clear D. The germline V gene has CDR1 LGHDT and CDR2 YNNKEL (reference sequence). V gave up 1 base and J gave up 1 base, with 10 bases separating them. The CDR3 has 15 amino acids.